These 10 T cell receptor beta chains were sequenced from one sample in a study of T cells after posttransplantation cyclophosphamide (dated by TCRdb to the mid-2010s). Library generation was performed with the immunoSEQ multiplex PCR assay. Entries here come from immuneACCESS through TCRdb and include only in-frame sequences with V and J called. Some clones fail to appear in such tables; in the studies checked, an unresolved V gene covers under half of the shortfall, and the cause of the remainder is unknown. The sample counts about 39,000 clones, each observed more than once. Together, the top ten hold 4% to 5% of the sample. The specimen was PBMCs. These receptors came from a woman between 45 and 60 years old in good health and a related stem cell transplant donor.

This clone has a count of ten or more. The chain joins TRBV28 to TRBJ1-6, with D perhaps TRBD1 (5 bases). CDR3 length: 14 amino acids. Trimming removed 5 bases at V and 10 bases at J, with 15 bases between. The germline V gene encodes CDR1 MDHEN and CDR2 SYDVKM. This chain's CDR3 is CASSRGGFESPLHF. CDR3 DNA sequence: TGTGCCAGCAGTCGCGGGGGGTTTGAATCACCCCTCCACTTT.

Ten or more counts support this clone. The chain couples TRBV27 to TRBJ2-7; no firm D call. V was trimmed by 2 bases and J by 1 base, leaving 9 bases between them. The CDR3 totals 14 residues. CDR1 and CDR2 from the germline V gene are MNHEY and SMNVEV (reference sequence). CDR3 DNA sequence: TGTGCCAGCAGTTTAAAAAGAGTGTCCTACGAGCAGTACTTC. It is translated as CASSLKRVSYEQYF.

There are many counts of this clone. V usage is TRBV5-4 and J usage is TRBJ2-7; D possibly corresponds to TRBD1 (6 bases). The CDR3 loop spans 13 amino acids. Germline CDR1 is SGHNT and CDR2 is YYREEE (reference sequence). Trimming pared 4 bases from V and 4 bases from J, leaving 12 bases between. The CDR3 bases are TGTGCCAGCAGCCTTGGACAGCTTTACGAGCAGTACTTC. It specifies CASSLGQLYEQYF.

At least ten counts were recorded for this clone. The rearrangement joins TRBV5-4 to TRBJ1-4; D is undetermined. The CDR3 contains 12 residues. CDR1 SGHNT and CDR2 YYREEE come from the germline V gene (reference sequence). The V and J ends lost 1 base and 6 bases respectively, with 4 bases between them. CDR3 region: CASSLLDEKLFF. As DNA, the CDR3 is TGTGCCAGCAGCTTGTTAGATGAAAAACTGTTTTTT.

At least ten counts were recorded for this clone. The chain is built from TRBV28 and TRBJ2-2; possible D gene TRBD2, 6 bases. The germline V gene has CDR1 MDHEN and CDR2 SYDVKM. V lost 2 bases and J 2 bases, leaving 15 bases between the germline ends. The length of the CDR3 is 17 residues. The CDR3 spells CASSLVRGVGNTGELFF. CDR3 nucleotides: TGTGCCAGCAGTTTAGTGCGGGGCGTAGGAAACACCGGGGAGCTGTTTTTT.

The chain joins TRBV7-2 to TRBJ2-5; D might be TRBD1 (5 bases). CDR1 is SGHTA and CDR2 is FQGNSA in the germline V gene. This CDR3 has 13 amino acids. The V end lost 0 bases, the J end lost 5 bases, and 7 bases lay between the germline ends. The CDR3 sequence: CASSLAGRETQYF. CDR3 sequence (DNA): TGTGCCAGCAGCTTAGCGGGGCGGGAGACCCAGTACTTC.

This clone was counted ten times or more. The V gene is TRBV30, the J gene TRBJ1-1, with no clear D. Trimming shortened V by 5 bases and J by 1 base, and 14 bases separated the two germline ends. The germline V gene encodes CDR1 GTSNPN and CDR2 SVGIG (reference sequence). This CDR3 contains 14 residues. The CDR3 DNA is TGTGCCTGGTCCCTTGGACTCCGGAACACTGAAGCTTTCTTT. Translation gives CAWSLGLRNTEAFF.

This clone appeared many times. The J gene is TRBJ1-2, the V gene TRBV11-1; D is unclear. The CDR3 is made up of 14 amino acids. Germline values: CDR1 SGHAT, CDR2 FQDESV (reference sequence). V gave up 1 base and J gave up 8 bases, with 14 bases separating them. The CDR3 region is CASSLGPGNKGYTF. The CDR3 nucleotides are TGTGCCAGCAGCTTAGGGCCCGGGAACAAGGGCTACACCTTC.

This clone appeared many times. The chain recombines TRBV9 with TRBJ2-7; D gene unclear. The CDR3 sequence is 15 residues long. The germline gives CDR1 SGDLS, CDR2 YYNGEE. Trimming stripped 0 bases from V and 6 bases from J, with 16 bases between. The CDR3: CASSVGHGGMGEQYF. The CDR3 bases are TGTGCCAGCAGCGTAGGCCATGGCGGAATGGGCGAGCAGTACTTC.

This clone was seen more than once but under ten times. J is TRBJ1-2 and V is TRBV6-6; a possible D gene is TRBD1 (5 bases). The CDR3 is made up of 14 amino acids. Trimming removed 0 bases from V and 2 bases from J, with 7 bases in between. Looked up from germline, CDR1 is MNHNY and CDR2 is SVGAGI (reference sequence). The CDR3 sequence: CASSYSRDNYGYTF. The CDR3 region has the DNA TGTGCCAGCAGTTACTCGCGGGACAACTATGGCTACACCTTC.